The 7 T cell receptor beta chains presented below share a single source sample, sequenced in a study of cytomegalovirus exposure and HLA in healthy donors. The PCR made use of 60 Vbeta and 13 Jbeta primers. Clones were sequenced by immunoSEQ multiplex PCR, and TCRdb holds only the in-frame ones, with some missing. The table lists some 96,000 clones, about 80% of them singletons. The material sequenced was PBMCs. The receptors come from a woman between 55 and 75 years old in good health and CMV-seronegative.

The chain recombines TRBV15 with TRBJ1-5, with TRBD1 matching 10 bases. This CDR3 region has 14 residues. In germline, CDR1 is LNHNV, CDR2 YYDKDF (reference sequence). After removal of 3 bases from V and 4 bases from J, the junction contained 0 bases not matched to a gene. In nucleotides, the CDR3 is TGTGCCACCAGCAGGGACAGGGGGAATCAGCCCCAGCATTTT. This encodes CATSRDRGNQPQHF.

This clone was seen only a few times. This rearrangement joins TRBV5-4 to TRBJ2-1; 8 bases match TRBD2. CDR1 SGHNT and CDR2 YYREEE come from the germline V gene (reference sequence). CDR3 length equals 14 residues. V was pared by 4 bases and J by 9 bases, with 9 bases of the junction left unmatched. CDR3 DNA sequence: TGTGCCAGCAGCCCGGGACTAGAAGTTAGTGAGCAGTTCTTC. Translating it yields CASSPGLEVSEQFF. Complete variable domain (other parts from reference TRBV5-4 and TRBJ2-1): ETGVTQSPTHLIKTRGQQVTLRCSSQSGHNTVSWYQQALGQGPQFIFQYYREEENGRGNFPPRFSGLQFPNYSSELNVNALELDDSALYLCASSPGLEVSEQFFGPGTRLTVL.

The chain employs TRBV7-2 and TRBJ1-2; 9 nucleotides agree with TRBD1. After removal of 5 bases from V and 3 bases from J, the junction contained 7 bases not matched to a gene. The germline CDR1 and CDR2 sequences are SGHTA and FQGNSA. CDR3 length: 15 amino acids. CDR3 nucleotide sequence: TGTGCCAGCAGCGCCACAGGGGGCGCAGACTATGGCTACACCTTC. Translating it yields CASSATGGADYGYTF.

The chain is built from TRBV28 and TRBJ1-2, with D perhaps matching TRBD1 (6 bases). The germline V and J ends were trimmed by 5 bases and 5 bases, with 12 bases remaining between them. Germline CDR1 reads MDHEN; CDR2 reads SYDVKM. The CDR3 length is 13 residues. DNA for the CDR3: TGTGCCAGCAGTCTGACACAGGGTTATGGCTACACCTTC. Translation: CASSLTQGYGYTF.

The chain links TRBV6-5 to TRBJ1-1, with D maybe TRBD1 (6 bases). This CDR3 region has 11 residues. The germline V gene has CDR1 MNHEY and CDR2 SVGAGI. V dropped 4 bases and J dropped 8 bases, with 8 bases sitting between them. CDR3 bases: TGTGCCAGCAGTTCGAGGGGGGAAGCTTTCTTT. It translates to CASSSRGEAFF.

The chain uses TRBV30 and TRBJ2-7, with 13 bases fitting TRBD2. The length of the CDR3 is 17 residues. Per germline, CDR1 GTSNPN and CDR2 SVGIG (reference sequence). J lost 5 bases, V lost 0 bases, and 10 bases had no gene match. In nucleotides, the CDR3 is TGTGCCTGGAGTGTAAGGATGTCCGGACTAGCGGGAGACGAGCAGTACTTC. It translates to CAWSVRMSGLAGDEQYF. The full variable domain, rest sourced from reference TRBV30 and TRBJ2-7, is SQTIHQWPATLVQPVGSPLSLECTVEGTSNPNLYWYRQAAGRGLQLLFYSVGIGQISSEVPQNLSASRPQDRQFILSSKKLLLSDSGFYLCAWSVRMSGLAGDEQYFGPGTRLTVT.

The chain combines TRBV28 with TRBJ1-5; 7 bases are a match to TRBD1. The V segment lost 5 bases and the J segment 2 bases; nucleotides outside the gene matches: 6. The CDR3 runs to 15 residues. Looked up from germline, CDR1 is MDHEN and CDR2 is SYDVKM. The CDR3 spells CASSQTGNGNQPQHF. CDR3 nucleotide sequence: TGTGCCAGCAGTCAGACAGGGAATGGCAATCAGCCCCAGCATTTT.